The 29 T cell receptor beta chains below all came from one sample that was sequenced in a study of blood T cell repertoires in COVID-19. The assay was immunoSEQ multiplex PCR, and TCRdb's table has in-frame clones only and misses some. Of hundreds of thousands of clones listed, around 91% are singletons. Specimen: PBMCs or T cells enriched from blood (not recorded which). The receptor source for this set is a middle-aged woman who had recovered from COVID-19.

The V and J genes are TRBV29-1 and TRBJ1-1; weak D call: TRBD1 (5 bases). In germline, CDR1 is SQVTM, CDR2 ANQGSEA. This CDR3 spans 12 amino acids. V dropped 6 bases and J dropped 0 bases, with 8 bases sitting between them. CDR3 region: CSVRVVNTEAFF. CDR3 DNA: TGCAGCGTCAGGGTTGTGAACACTGAAGCTTTCTTT.

This clone appeared once. The rearrangement links TRBV12-3 or TRBV12-4 to TRBJ1-1; D gene ambiguous. The CDR3 length is 13 residues. Trimming removed 6 bases at V and 0 bases at J, with 8 bases between. For the CDR3, the DNA is TGTGCCAGCAGCCTAGAGATGAACACTGAAGCTTTCTTT. It specifies CASSLEMNTEAFF.

The chain uses TRBV4-1 and TRBJ2-1; perhaps TRBD2 as D (6 bases). V was pared by 0 bases and J by 0 bases, with 12 bases between. The CDR3 spans 17 residues. In germline, CDR1 is MGHRA, CDR2 YSYEKL. CDR3 sequence: CASSQDWGVSSYNEQFF. The CDR3 DNA follows: TGCGCCAGCAGCCAAGATTGGGGGGTTAGCTCCTACAATGAGCAGTTCTTC.

The chain links TRBV20-1 to TRBJ2-7; D is possibly TRBD1 (6 bases). Germline CDR1 reads DFQATT; CDR2 reads SNEGSKA (reference sequence). The CDR3 spans 10 residues. CDR3 nucleotide sequence: TGCAGCCTAGGGGGCTACGAGCAGTACTTC. Protein: CSLGGYEQYF.

This chain links TRBV6-2 or TRBV6-3 with TRBJ2-1; perhaps TRBD2 as D (5 bases). Germline V lookup: CDR1 MNHEY, CDR2 SVGEGT. The germline V and J ends were trimmed by 4 bases and 9 bases, with 13 bases remaining between them. The CDR3 is 13 residues long. The CDR3 sequence: CASSFTSYGEQFF. The CDR3 DNA reads as TGTGCCAGCAGTTTCACTAGTTATGGTGAGCAGTTCTTC.

V usage is TRBV28 and J usage is TRBJ1-2; the D gene is possibly TRBD1 (5 bases). The ends were cut back, 6 bases at V and 9 bases at J, with 20 bases in the middle. There are 14 residues in the CDR3. Germline V lookup: CDR1 MDHEN, CDR2 SYDVKM. As DNA, the CDR3 is TGTGCCAGCAGCACGACCCAGAACAGGATTAGCTACACCTTC. Its translation is CASSTTQNRISYTF.

The chain couples TRBV30 to TRBJ2-1; weak D call: TRBD2 (7 bases). Looked up from germline, CDR1 is GTSNPN and CDR2 is SVGIG (reference sequence). This CDR3 contains 11 residues. The CDR3, as DNA: TGTGGGGGGCGGGGGATGAATGAGCAGTTCTTC. Its protein product is CGGRGMNEQFF.

This clone was detected a few times. The rearrangement uses TRBV5-1 and TRBJ2-1, with 8 nucleotides matching TRBD2. The V segment lost 1 base and the J segment 0 bases; nucleotides outside the gene matches: 15. CDR1 is SGHRS and CDR2 is YFSETQ in the germline V gene. The CDR3 extends over 20 amino acids. The CDR3 region has the DNA TGCGCCAGCAGCTTGTCGGGGGGGACCGAGCGTTTTAGCTCCTACAATGAGCAGTTCTTC. Protein: CASSLSGGTERFSSYNEQFF.

This chain links TRBV10-3 with TRBJ2-5, with D maybe TRBD1 (7 bases). There are 15 residues in the CDR3. Trimming cost V 6 bases and J 2 bases, with 16 bases left between them. From germline, CDR1 is ENHRY and CDR2 SYGVKD. The CDR3 nucleotides read TGTGCCATCAGCCGAACAGGGGAGGAGCAAGAGACCCAGTACTTC. Its translation is CAISRTGEEQETQYF.

V gene TRBV28 combines with J gene TRBJ1-5; the D gene is possibly TRBD1 (6 bases). The CDR3 covers 15 residues. V lost 1 base, J lost 4 bases, and 11 bases lay in between. CDR1 is MDHEN and CDR2 is SYDVKM in the germline V gene. The CDR3: CASSLLAGANQPQHF. CDR3 bases: TGTGCCAGCAGTTTATTGGCAGGGGCTAATCAGCCCCAGCATTTT.

The V call is TRBV13, the J call TRBJ1-5; 9 bases agree with TRBD1. The length of the CDR3 is 18 residues. The V gene's germline CDR1 is PRHDT and CDR2 FYEKMQ (reference sequence). The ends lost 5 bases at V and 0 bases at J; junction bases unmatched: 11. The CDR3: CASSHRTGAAYSNQPQHF. Written as DNA, the CDR3 is TGTGCCAGCAGCCACCGGACAGGGGCCGCTTATAGCAATCAGCCCCAGCATTTT. The variable domain in full, with the rest retrieved from reference TRBV13 and TRBJ1-5, is AAGVIQSPRHLIKEKRETATLKCYPIPRHDTVYWYQQGPGQDPQFLISFYEKMQSDKGSIPDRFSAQQFSDYHSELNMSSLELGDSALYFCASSHRTGAAYSNQPQHFGDGTRLSIL.

This sequence joins TRBV3-1 (or the pseudogene TRBV3-2) and TRBJ1-3, with 11 bases identical to TRBD1. Unmatched junction bases numbered 7, after V lost 4 bases and J lost 5 bases. CDR1 and CDR2 from the germline V gene are LGHDT and YNNKEL (reference sequence). This CDR3 is built from 16 residues. CDR3 region: CASSLNWDRGRNTIYF. The CDR3 DNA follows: TGTGCCAGCAGCCTGAACTGGGACAGGGGGAGAAACACCATATATTTT.

Here the CDR3 DNA reads TGCGCCAGCAGCCAAGAAGGACTAGCCAGCTCCTACAATGAGCAGTTCTTC. As protein: CASSQEGLASSYNEQFF. The chain is built from TRBV4-1 and TRBJ2-1; 8 bases line up with TRBD2. The CDR3 totals 17 residues. Trimming at V came to 0 bases and at J to 0 bases, leaving 4 bases not matched to a gene. The germline gives CDR1 MGHRA, CDR2 YSYEKL.

DNA of the CDR3: TGTGCCACCAGCAGAGACAGACAGGGGCGGGCAGATACGCAGTATTTT. Encoded protein: CATSRDRQGRADTQYF. V and J are TRBV15 and TRBJ2-3, with 8 bases aligning to TRBD1. Germline V gene sequence: CDR1 LNHNV, CDR2 YYDKDF (reference sequence). With 0 bases clipped from V and 4 bases from J, the junction kept 6 bases outside the gene matches. CDR3 size: 16 residues.

V usage is TRBV29-1 and J usage is TRBJ2-2, with TRBD2 matching 8 bases. V lost 4 bases and J lost 4; bases outside the gene matches: 8. Per the germline V gene, CDR1 is SQVTM and CDR2 is ANQGSEA. CDR3 length: 15 amino acids. In DNA form, the CDR3 reads TGCAGCGTTGGGTGGCGGGAGGCTGGCACCGGGGAGCTGTTTTTT. As protein: CSVGWREAGTGELFF.

The V gene is TRBV6-5, the J gene TRBJ2-3, with a weak D call TRBD2 (6 bases). Germline CDR1 is MNHEY and CDR2 is SVGAGI. This CDR3 spans 14 amino acids. Between the trimmed V and J ends, which lost 6 bases and 3 bases, there was a span of 13 bases. CDR3 DNA: TGTGCCAGCAGCCTGGGGGGAGTGACAGATACGCAGTATTTT. This gives the protein CASSLGGVTDTQYF.

The chain recombines TRBV29-1 with TRBJ2-7; 8 nucleotides agree with TRBD1. Trimming at V came to 7 bases and at J to 4 bases, leaving 12 bases not matched to a gene. The germline V gene encodes CDR1 SQVTM and CDR2 ANQGSEA. CDR3 length equals 14 residues. The CDR3 DNA sequence: TGCAGCGCATCCTATGGGACAGGTCCTTACGAGCAGTACTTC. It translates to CSASYGTGPYEQYF.

This chain uses TRBV10-3 with TRBJ2-6, with 7 bases identical to TRBD2. J lost 2 bases, V lost 2 bases, and 3 bases had no gene match. The CDR3 sequence is 16 residues long. Germline lookup yields CDR1 ENHRY and CDR2 SYGVKD. The CDR3 protein is CAISEAAGAGANVLTF. DNA for the CDR3: TGTGCCATCAGTGAGGCGGCGGGGGCTGGGGCCAACGTCCTGACTTTC.

V gene TRBV21-1 combines with J gene TRBJ2-7; the table's D call, TRBD2, has no DNA check behind it. TRBV21-1 is a pseudogene. The CDR3 is made up of 17 amino acids. CDR3 in DNA: TGTGCCAGCAGCAAAGCTGGACTAGCCGGAATAATCTACGAGCAGTACTTC. Protein: CASSKAGLAGIIYEQYF.

V and J are TRBV30 and TRBJ2-3, with D tentatively TRBD2 (5 bases). This CDR3 is 14 amino acids long. Germline V lookup: CDR1 GTSNPN, CDR2 SVGIG (reference sequence). Trimming shortened V by 5 bases and J by 2 bases, and 14 bases separated the two germline ends. CDR3 amino acids: CAWDNGIATDTQYF. CDR3 nucleotides: TGTGCCTGGGACAACGGGATTGCCACAGATACGCAGTATTTT.

In its sample, this clone is medium-sized. V and J are TRBV13 and TRBJ2-4; TRBD1 agrees at 8 bases. Germline CDR1 PRHDT, CDR2 FYEKMQ (reference sequence). This CDR3 is 18 amino acids long. With V trimmed by 6 bases and J by 6 bases, 19 bases remained unmatched. For the CDR3, the DNA is TGTGCCAGCAGTCCGACCGGGGAGAGACAGGGGAATACAAACATTCAGTACTTC. Amino acid sequence: CASSPTGERQGNTNIQYF.

The V and J genes are TRBV7-9 and TRBJ2-2; tentative D call: TRBD1 (6 bases). V lost 4 bases and J lost 5, with 17 bases in between. Looked up from germline, CDR1 is SEHNR and CDR2 is FQNEAQ (reference sequence). CDR3 length: 16 residues. The CDR3 nucleotides are TGTGCCAGCAGCTCCCTACAGGGCGGAAGAACCGGGGAGCTGTTTTTT. Protein sequence: CASSSLQGGRTGELFF. The full variable domain, its missing parts supplied by reference TRBV7-9 and TRBJ2-2, is DTGVSQNPRHKITKRGQNVTFRCDPISEHNRLYWYRQTLGQGPEFLTYFQNEAQLEKSRLLSDRFSAERPKGSFSTLEIQRTEQGDSAMYLCASSSLQGGRTGELFFGEGSRLTVL.

This clone was detected only a few times. The rearrangement links TRBV19 to TRBJ1-5; D is possibly TRBD1 (6 bases). The germline CDR1 and CDR2 sequences are LNHDA and SQIVND (reference sequence). V was shortened by 11 bases and J by 6 bases, with 17 bases between the two germline ends. The CDR3 spans 13 residues. The CDR3 here is CAAATGQPQPQHF. As DNA, the CDR3 is TGTGCCGCGGCTACAGGGCAACCTCAGCCCCAGCATTTT.

The chain recombines TRBV11-3 with TRBJ2-5, with a tentative D call TRBD1 (7 bases). Germline loops: CDR1 SGHNT, CDR2 YENEEA. The CDR3 extends over 13 amino acids. Trimming left V 8 bases short and J 5 bases short, with 15 bases between. The chain's CDR3 is CASATGRRETQYF. DNA of the CDR3: TGTGCCAGCGCGACAGGGAGGAGGGAGACCCAGTACTTC.

The chain combines TRBV5-1 with TRBJ1-6; D is possibly TRBD1 (6 bases). Germline V lookup: CDR1 SGHRS, CDR2 YFSETQ. V was clipped by 4 bases and J by 6 bases, with 11 bases between them. The CDR3 has 14 residues. CDR3 loop: CASSDTGSNSPLHF. CDR3 DNA: TGCGCCAGCAGCGATACAGGGAGTAATTCACCCCTCCACTTT.

This chain connects TRBV24-1 to TRBJ2-2, with 10 bases identical to TRBD2. CDR1 is KGHDR and CDR2 is SFDVKD in the germline V gene. The CDR3 covers 19 residues. V shed 0 bases, J shed 3 bases, and the junction held 9 bases outside the gene matches. In DNA form, the CDR3 reads TGTGCCACCAGTGATTTGGCTAGCGGGAGTTTTAAAGACACCGGGGAGCTGTTTTTT. Translated: CATSDLASGSFKDTGELFF.

This clone was observed once. The rearrangement uses TRBV11-3 and TRBJ1-6; D gene unclear. The CDR3 runs to 14 residues. Germline CDR1 reads SGHNT; CDR2 reads YENEEA. Deletions cut 0 bases from V and 9 bases from J, with 9 bases between. The CDR3 nucleotides are TGTGCCAGCAGCTTAGACGGACTTTCTTCACCCCTCCACTTT. This gives the protein CASSLDGLSSPLHF.

The chain recombines TRBV6-2 or TRBV6-3 with TRBJ2-5, with D possibly TRBD1 on 6 matching bases. The CDR3 covers 16 residues. Germline lookup yields CDR1 MNHEY and CDR2 SVGEGT. V gave up 5 bases and J gave up 1 base, with 17 bases separating them. The CDR3 DNA sequence: TGTGCCAGCAGTACCCCTGACAGGAAAGGCCAAGAGACCCAGTACTTC. Its translation is CASSTPDRKGQETQYF.

The chain links TRBV5-4 to TRBJ1-4; unclear D gene. The CDR3 consists of 12 residues. CDR1 and CDR2 from the germline V gene are SGHNT and YYREEE (reference sequence). Trimming shortened V by 0 bases and J by 8 bases, and 5 bases separated the two germline ends. The CDR3 coding sequence is TGTGCCAGCAGCTTGGACAGAGAAAAACTGTTTTTT. The encoded protein is CASSLDREKLFF. Complete variable domain (other parts from reference TRBV5-4 and TRBJ1-4): ETGVTQSPTHLIKTRGQQVTLRCSSQSGHNTVSWYQQALGQGPQFIFQYYREEENGRGNFPPRFSGLQFPNYSSELNVNALELDDSALYLCASSLDREKLFFGSGTQLSVL.